The clone carrying this T cell receptor beta chain has a count of ten or more. Time point denoted: sample taken at primary tumor resection. Patients with untreated early-stage non-small cell lung cancer, numbering around 71, were the donors. Unsorted whole RNA of tumor, nontumor lung or frozen PBMC was sequenced. The sample originates from a study of spatial heterogeneity in lung cancer. In germline, CDR1 is SGHRS, CDR2 YFSETQ. There are 11 residues in the CDR3. Trimming removed 3 bases at V and 7 bases at J, with 8 bases between. MiXCR, applied by TCRdb to the 5' RACE reads, yields one record per CDR3 protein. The data hold about 39,000 distinct CDR3 sequences, with 3.1% observed a single time.

This rearrangement joins TRBV5-1 to TRBJ2-7; no clear D gene. Material: normal lung tissue next to the tumor, obtained at surgery. The receptor was derived from a male donor with early-stage non-small cell lung cancer. CDR3 loop: CASSWAEEQYF. In DNA, the CDR3 is TGCGCCAGCAGCTGGGCCGAGGAGCAGTACTTC.